The clone carrying this T cell receptor beta chain has just a few counts. This record comes from a study of T cells in Graves' hyperthyroidism and ophthalmopathy. TCR beta CDR3 region amplification was performed from RNA transcripts. Carried out on the TCR CDR3, a first-round RT-PCR used the HTBI primer set. MiXCR, run by TCRdb on the multiplex PCR reads, gives a single entry per CDR3 protein. This table has around 760,000 distinct CDR3 sequences, over 35% appearing once. For the diagnoses, clinical symptoms, serum thyroxine and TRAb, thyroid ultrasound and orbital computed tomography were used. The CDR3 has 14 residues. Trimming took off 3 bases at V and 2 bases at J, with 10 bases between the two ends.

Material: blood. This chain joins TRBV12-3 or TRBV12-4 and TRBJ1-2; D is ambiguous. This clonotype was obtained from a woman in her 40s with Graves' hyperthyroidism. The CDR3 DNA reads TGTGCCAGCAGTTTCGGGAGGAGGAACTATGGCTACACCTTC. Translated, it gives CASSFGRRNYGYTF.